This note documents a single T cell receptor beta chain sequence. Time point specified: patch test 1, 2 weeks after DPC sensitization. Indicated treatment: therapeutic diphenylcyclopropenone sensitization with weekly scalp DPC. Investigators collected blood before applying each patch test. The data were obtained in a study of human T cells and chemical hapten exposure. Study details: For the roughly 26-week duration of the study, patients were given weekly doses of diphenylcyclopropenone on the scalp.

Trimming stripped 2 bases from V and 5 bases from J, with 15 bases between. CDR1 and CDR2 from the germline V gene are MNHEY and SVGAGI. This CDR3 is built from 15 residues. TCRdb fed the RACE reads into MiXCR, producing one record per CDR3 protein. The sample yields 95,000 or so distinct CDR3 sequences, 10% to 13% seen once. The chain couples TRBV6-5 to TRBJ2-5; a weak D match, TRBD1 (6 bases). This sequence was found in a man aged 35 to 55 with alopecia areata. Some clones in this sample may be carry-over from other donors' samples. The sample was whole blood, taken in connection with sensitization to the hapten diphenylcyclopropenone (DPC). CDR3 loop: CASSYPEQGTETQYF. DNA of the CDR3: TGTGCCAGCAGTTACCCGGAACAGGGTACGGAGACCCAGTACTTC.